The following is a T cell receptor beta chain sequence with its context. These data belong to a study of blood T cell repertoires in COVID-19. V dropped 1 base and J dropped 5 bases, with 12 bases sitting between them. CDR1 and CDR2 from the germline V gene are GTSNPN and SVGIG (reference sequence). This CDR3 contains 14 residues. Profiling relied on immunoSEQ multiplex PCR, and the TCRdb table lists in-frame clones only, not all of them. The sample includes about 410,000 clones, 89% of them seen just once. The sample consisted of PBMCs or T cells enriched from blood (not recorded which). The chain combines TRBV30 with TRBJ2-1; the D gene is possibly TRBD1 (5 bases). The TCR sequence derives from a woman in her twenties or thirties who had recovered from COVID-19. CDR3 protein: CAWSGKTVNNEQFF. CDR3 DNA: TGTGCCTGGAGTGGAAAGACAGTGAACAATGAGCAGTTCTTC.